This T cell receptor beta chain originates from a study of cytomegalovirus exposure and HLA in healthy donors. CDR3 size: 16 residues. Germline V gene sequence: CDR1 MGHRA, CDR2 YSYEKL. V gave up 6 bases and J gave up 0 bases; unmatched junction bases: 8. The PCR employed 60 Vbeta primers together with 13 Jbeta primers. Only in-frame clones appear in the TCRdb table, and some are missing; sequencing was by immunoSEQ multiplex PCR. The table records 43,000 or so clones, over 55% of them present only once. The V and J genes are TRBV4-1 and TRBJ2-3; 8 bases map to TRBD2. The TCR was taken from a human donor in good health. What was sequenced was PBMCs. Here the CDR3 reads CASRQPGGPSTDTQYF. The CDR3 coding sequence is TGCGCCAGCAGACAGCCGGGGGGGCCGAGCACAGATACGCAGTATTTT.